The 21 T cell receptor beta chains below were found in one sample sequenced in a study of siplizumab effects on memory and regulatory T cells. Assay: immunoSEQ multiplex PCR; the TCRdb copy retains only in-frame clones and omits some. Of 87,000 or so clones in the sample, 94% are singletons; the top ten hold around 0.3%. The sequenced material came from non-Treg CD4+ T cells sorted from blood. These receptors originate from a human donor in good health.

This clone has only one observation. The rearrangement joins TRBV11-1 to TRBJ2-7, with unresolved D. Germline lookup yields CDR1 SGHAT and CDR2 FQDESV (reference sequence). V lost 0 bases and J lost 5, with 5 bases in between. This CDR3 has 12 amino acids. The CDR3 coding sequence is TGTGCCAGCAGCTTAGCAACGGACGAGCAGTACTTC. This translates into CASSLATDEQYF.

The chain employs TRBV11-2 and TRBJ2-3; no clear D gene. Germline V gene lookup returns CDR1 SGHAT and CDR2 FQNNGV. The germline V and J ends were trimmed by 0 bases and 4 bases, with 5 bases remaining between them. The CDR3 is 13 residues long. The CDR3 bases are TGTGCCAGCAGCTTAGATCGCTCAGATACGCAGTATTTT. This gives the protein CASSLDRSDTQYF.

Remarks on this clone: Other DNA sequences in this sample translate to the same CDR3. J is TRBJ1-2 and V is TRBV6-5; TRBD1 might be the D (6 bases). Trimming took off 6 bases at V and 7 bases at J, with 9 bases between the two ends. The CDR3 contains 11 residues. The V gene's germline CDR1 is MNHEY and CDR2 SVGAGI. The CDR3 DNA is TGTGCCAGCAGGGACAGCGGTGGCTACACCTTC. It yields the protein CASRDSGGYTF.

V is TRBV7-9 and J is TRBJ1-3; 8 bases line up with TRBD1. After removal of 3 bases from V and 2 bases from J, the junction contained 9 bases not matched to a gene. Looked up from germline, CDR1 is SEHNR and CDR2 is FQNEAQ (reference sequence). The CDR3 has 17 residues. The CDR3 DNA reads as TGTGCCAGCAGCTTTGGGGGGATGACAGGGGCTGGAAACACCATATATTTT. Translated: CASSFGGMTGAGNTIYF. Full variable domain (remainder filled in from reference TRBV7-9 and TRBJ1-3): DTGVSQNPRHKITKRGQNVTFRCDPISEHNRLYWYRQTLGQGPEFLTYFQNEAQLEKSRLLSDRFSAERPKGSFSTLEIQRTEQGDSAMYLCASSFGGMTGAGNTIYFGEGSWLTVV.

The gene calls are TRBV30 and TRBJ2-1; perhaps TRBD2 as D (5 bases). The V and J ends lost 0 bases and 14 bases respectively, with 11 bases between them. The germline gives CDR1 GTSNPN, CDR2 SVGIG (reference sequence). The length of the CDR3 is 11 residues. DNA for the CDR3: TGTGCCTGGAGTGTACTAGACACCGAGTTCTTC. It is translated as CAWSVLDTEFF.

The CDR3 spells CASRRDYLGLTEQYF. DNA for the CDR3: TGCGCCAGCAGGCGGGACTACCTCGGGTTGACCGAGCAGTACTTC. The rearrangement links TRBV5-1 to TRBJ2-7; 7 nucleotides match TRBD2. Trimming cost V 5 bases and J 6 bases; bases outside gene matches: 14. The germline CDR1 and CDR2 sequences are SGHRS and YFSETQ. CDR3 size: 15 residues.

This chain links TRBV19 with TRBJ2-5; D is perhaps TRBD1 or TRBD2 (5 bases each). From germline, CDR1 is LNHDA and CDR2 SQIVND (reference sequence). V lost 6 bases, J lost 1 base, and 12 bases lay in between. CDR3 length equals 14 residues. The CDR3 DNA follows: TGTGCCAGTAGGGAGGACACGACCCAAGAGACCCAGTACTTC. This translates into CASREDTTQETQYF. Supplemented by reference TRBV19 and TRBJ2-5, the full variable domain reads DGGITQSPKYLFRKEGQNVTLSCEQNLNHDAMYWYRQDPGQGLRLIYYSQIVNDFQKGDIAEGYSVSREKKESFPLTVTSAQKNPTAFYLCASREDTTQETQYFGPGTRLLVL.

In DNA form, the CDR3 reads TGTGCCAGCAGTTACACTAGACTAGTGGGCACCGGGGAGCTGTTTTTT. It encodes CASSYTRLVGTGELFF. The chain recombines TRBV6-5 with TRBJ2-2; TRBD2 is a possible D gene (6 bases). Germline V gene lookup returns CDR1 MNHEY and CDR2 SVGAGI. The germline V and J ends were trimmed by 2 bases and 4 bases, with 14 bases remaining between them. The CDR3 is made up of 16 amino acids.

The rearrangement links TRBV12-5 to TRBJ2-2, with unresolved D. The CDR3 sequence is 13 residues long. The V end was cut by 1 base, the J end by 5 bases, with 5 bases between. The germline V gene encodes CDR1 LGHNT and CDR2 FRNRAP. CDR3 protein: CASGLGNTGELFF. For the CDR3, the DNA is TGTGCTAGTGGTTTGGGGAATACCGGGGAGCTGTTTTTT.

The J gene is TRBJ1-1, the V gene TRBV10-3; D is perhaps TRBD1 (5 bases). V lost 7 bases and J lost 2, with 14 bases in between. The CDR3 contains 14 residues. Germline-derived CDR1 and CDR2 are ENHRY and SYGVKD. CDR3 protein: CAITVDTPNTEAFF. The CDR3 DNA follows: TGTGCCATCACTGTGGACACTCCCAACACTGAAGCTTTCTTT.

This chain links TRBV29-1 with TRBJ1-2; possible D gene TRBD1, 5 bases. This CDR3 region has 12 residues. V was cut by 7 bases and J by 4 bases, with 13 bases left in between. Germline CDR1 SQVTM, CDR2 ANQGSEA. Here the CDR3 DNA reads TGCAGCGCCGGAGGAGGGGTCTATGGCTACACCTTC. Translation: CSAGGGVYGYTF. Full variable domain (outside the CDR3, taken from reference TRBV29-1 and TRBJ1-2): SAVISQKPSRDICQRGTSLTIQCQVDSQVTMMFWYRQQPGQSLTLIATANQGSEATYESGFVIDKFPISRPNLTFSTLTVSNMSPEDSSIYLCSAGGGVYGYTFGSGTRLTVV.

This clone was seen once. The chain is built from TRBV11-2 and TRBJ1-4, with a weak D call TRBD1 (6 bases). Looked up from germline, CDR1 is SGHAT and CDR2 is FQNNGV. The V and J ends lost 0 bases and 12 bases respectively, with 23 bases between them. The length of the CDR3 is 17 residues. The CDR3 protein is CASSLEYRVAVSRELFF. CDR3 DNA: TGTGCCAGCAGCTTAGAGTACAGGGTAGCGGTATCGCGGGAACTGTTTTTT.

The J gene is TRBJ1-3, the V gene TRBV7-2; D call uncertain. CDR1 and CDR2 (germline): SGHTA, FQGNSA. V was clipped by 0 bases and J by 0 bases, with 9 bases between them. The CDR3 totals 16 residues. The CDR3 nucleotides are TGTGCCAGCAGCTTAGCGCTTGGGAGCTCTGGAAACACCATATATTTT. Protein sequence: CASSLALGSSGNTIYF.

V usage is TRBV7-2 and J usage is TRBJ2-1; D gene ambiguous. In germline, CDR1 is SGHTA, CDR2 FQGNSA. This CDR3 has 14 amino acids. Trimming cost V 5 bases and J 1 base, with 9 bases left between them. The CDR3 sequence is CASSKGISYNEQFF. In DNA form, the CDR3 reads TGTGCCAGCAGCAAAGGGATATCCTACAATGAGCAGTTCTTC.

The V gene is TRBV5-1, the J gene TRBJ2-5; possible D gene TRBD1, 5 bases. V shed 1 base and J shed 7 bases, with 11 bases lying between them. CDR1 SGHRS and CDR2 YFSETQ come from the germline V gene. The CDR3 loop spans 13 amino acids. The CDR3 DNA sequence: TGCGCCAGCAGCTTGTCAGGGTACTCGACCCAGTACTTC. Its translation: CASSLSGYSTQYF.

The chain joins TRBV5-1 to TRBJ2-1; D is unresolved. Germline CDR1 is SGHRS and CDR2 is YFSETQ. There are 15 residues in the CDR3. V dropped 4 bases and J dropped 0 bases, with 11 bases sitting between them. For the CDR3, the DNA is TGCGCCAGCAGCCTGGACCCCCTCTCCTACAATGAGCAGTTCTTC. This sequence encodes CASSLDPLSYNEQFF. The variable domain in full, with the rest retrieved from reference TRBV5-1 and TRBJ2-1, is KAGVTQTPRYLIKTRGQQVTLSCSPISGHRSVSWYQQTPGQGLQFLFEYFSETQRNKGNFPGRFSGRQFSNSRSEMNVSTLELGDSALYLCASSLDPLSYNEQFFGPGTRLTVL.

V gene TRBV7-9 combines with J gene TRBJ1-1, with a weak D call TRBD1 (5 bases). Germline V gene data show CDR1 as SEHNR and CDR2 as FQNEAQ (reference sequence). This CDR3 contains 14 residues. Trimming cost V 5 bases and J 0 bases, with 10 bases left between them. CDR3 sequence reads: CASSPRQMNTEAFF. The CDR3 coding sequence is TGTGCCAGCAGCCCTCGACAGATGAACACTGAAGCTTTCTTT.

J is TRBJ1-1 and V is TRBV11-2; possibly TRBD1 for D (5 bases). The CDR3 contains 15 residues. V lost 2 bases to trimming and J lost 1 base, with 11 bases between them. Germline-derived CDR1 and CDR2 are SGHAT and FQNNGV. CDR3 region: CASSLQGMKNTEAFF. The CDR3 DNA sequence: TGTGCCAGCAGCTTACAGGGTATGAAGAACACTGAAGCTTTCTTT.

The chain recombines TRBV5-1 with TRBJ2-3, with D perhaps TRBD1 (6 bases). In germline, CDR1 is SGHRS, CDR2 YFSETQ. Between the trimmed V and J ends, which lost 4 bases and 2 bases, there was a span of 14 bases. The length of the CDR3 is 15 residues. The CDR3 spells CASSLKQGTTDTQYF. The CDR3 bases are TGCGCCAGCAGCCTCAAGCAGGGGACCACAGATACGCAGTATTTT.

The gene calls are TRBV7-6 and TRBJ2-5; D possibly corresponds to TRBD1 (5 bases). Trimming stripped 1 base from V and 4 bases from J, with 16 bases between. This CDR3 is 16 amino acids long. Per the germline V gene, CDR1 is SGHVS and CDR2 is FNYEAQ. This CDR3 reads CASSLGSPGLVETQYF. The CDR3 nucleotides read TGTGCCAGCAGCTTAGGGTCTCCAGGGCTGGTAGAGACCCAGTACTTC.

This rearrangement joins TRBV7-2 to TRBJ2-5; tentatively, D is TRBD1 (6 bases). The V end lost 1 base, the J end lost 5 bases, and 14 bases lay between the germline ends. CDR1 and CDR2 (germline): SGHTA, FQGNSA. The CDR3 is made up of 15 amino acids. This CDR3 reads CASSLGQGRGETQYF. As DNA, the CDR3 is TGTGCCAGCAGCTTAGGGCAGGGGAGAGGTGAGACCCAGTACTTC. The full variable domain, completed using reference TRBV7-2 and TRBJ2-5, is GAGVSQSPSNKVTEKGKDVELRCDPISGHTALYWYRQSLGQGLEFLIYFQGNSAPDKSGLPSDRFSAERTGGSVSTLTIQRTQQEDSAVYLCASSLGQGRGETQYFGPGTRLLVL.